This TCR beta chain was captured in a study of cytotoxic CD8 clonotypes in ibrutinib-treated CLL. Study-level background: Results showed roughly 24 partial and 2 complete responses; following median roughly 70 months, about 15 remained remitted, approximately 12 advanced. Response sampling occurred after a median 12 months of treatment (range 6 to 36). Whole-study results and caveats: Clonality was elevated at ibrutinib response and had returned toward baseline at progression.

The TCR beta libraries used 2 to 2.5 micrograms of genomic DNA that came from cryopreserved PBMCs. This CDR3 comprises 15 residues. V was clipped by 5 bases and J by 6 bases, with 20 bases between them. Germline-derived CDR1 and CDR2 are MDHEN and SYDVKM. The method was immunoSEQ multiplex PCR; TCRdb's version includes in-frame clones alone and lacks a portion of them. The repertoire holds some 17,000 clones, with around two thirds as singletons. With respect to this clone: What it binds is unknown.

This material consisted of PBMCs, taken after 12 months of ibrutinib treatment. The chain joins TRBV28 to TRBJ2-7; D call uncertain. This TCR was recovered from a human donor with chronic lymphocytic leukemia. CDR3 in amino acids: CASSQHANMWAEQYF. CDR3 in DNA: TGTGCCAGCAGTCAGCACGCCAATATGTGGGCCGAGCAGTACTTC.